This T cell receptor (beta chain) was captured by sequencing in a study of T cell responses to AZD1222 COVID-19 vaccine. The study, taken as a whole, reports: Researchers report vaccine-associated CD4 TCRs spanning spike, with dominance at 160-218 and 743-854.

Method: immunoSEQ multiplex PCR; TCRdb's copy keeps in-frame clones and lacks some. Seen here are about 120,000 clones, around 92% observed once, and the top ten hold 11% to 15%. As regards this clone: Its antigen is not identified.

The V gene's germline CDR1 is SGHNT and CDR2 YYREEE (reference sequence). CDR3 length equals 14 residues. V shed 1 base and J shed 2 bases, with 9 bases lying between them. J is TRBJ1-1 and V is TRBV5-4; no firm D call. The input for sequencing was peripheral blood, taken on day 0 of AZD1222 vaccination. This receptor was taken from an adult in good health. The DNA of the CDR3 is TGTGCCAGCAGCTTGCTAGGCAGTAACACTGAAGCTTTCTTT. Translation: CASSLLGSNTEAFF. Complete variable domain (other parts from reference TRBV5-4 and TRBJ1-1): ETGVTQSPTHLIKTRGQQVTLRCSSQSGHNTVSWYQQALGQGPQFIFQYYREEENGRGNFPPRFSGLQFPNYSSELNVNALELDDSALYLCASSLLGSNTEAFFGQGTRLTVV.